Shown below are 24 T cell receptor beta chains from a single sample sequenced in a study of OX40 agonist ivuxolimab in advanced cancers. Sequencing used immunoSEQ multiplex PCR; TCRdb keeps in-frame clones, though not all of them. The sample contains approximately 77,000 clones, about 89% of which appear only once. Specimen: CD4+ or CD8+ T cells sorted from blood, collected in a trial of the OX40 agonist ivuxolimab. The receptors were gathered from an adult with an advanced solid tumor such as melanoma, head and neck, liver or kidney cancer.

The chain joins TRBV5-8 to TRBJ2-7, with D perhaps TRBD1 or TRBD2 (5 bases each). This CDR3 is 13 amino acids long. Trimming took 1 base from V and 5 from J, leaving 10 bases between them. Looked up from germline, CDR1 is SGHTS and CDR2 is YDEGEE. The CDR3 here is CASSLSRDHEQYF. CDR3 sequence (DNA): TGTGCCAGCAGCTTGTCCAGGGACCACGAGCAGTACTTC.

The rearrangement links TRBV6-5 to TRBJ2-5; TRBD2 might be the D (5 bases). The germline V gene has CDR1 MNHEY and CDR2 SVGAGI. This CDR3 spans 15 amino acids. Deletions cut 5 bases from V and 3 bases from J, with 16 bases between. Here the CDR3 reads CASSLNKRTEETQYF. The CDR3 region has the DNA TGTGCCAGCAGTCTCAATAAGCGGACTGAAGAGACCCAGTACTTC.

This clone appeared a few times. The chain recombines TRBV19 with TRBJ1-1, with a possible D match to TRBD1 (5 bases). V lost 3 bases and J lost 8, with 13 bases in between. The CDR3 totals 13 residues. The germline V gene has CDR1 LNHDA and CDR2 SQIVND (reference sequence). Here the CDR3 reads CASSITPDSEAFF. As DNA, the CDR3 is TGTGCCAGTAGTATTACTCCAGACAGCGAAGCTTTCTTT.

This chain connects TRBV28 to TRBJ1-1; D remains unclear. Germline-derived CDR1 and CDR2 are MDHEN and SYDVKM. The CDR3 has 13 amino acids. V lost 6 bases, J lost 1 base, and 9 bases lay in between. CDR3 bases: TGTGCCAGCAGGGAAGTCCCGAACACTGAAGCTTTCTTT. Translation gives CASREVPNTEAFF.

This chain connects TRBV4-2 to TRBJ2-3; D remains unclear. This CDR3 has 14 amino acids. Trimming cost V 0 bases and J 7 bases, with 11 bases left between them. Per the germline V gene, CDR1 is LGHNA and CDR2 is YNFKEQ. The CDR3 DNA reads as TGTGCCAGCAGCCAAGATTTGGAACGGCATACGCAGTATTTT. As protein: CASSQDLERHTQYF.

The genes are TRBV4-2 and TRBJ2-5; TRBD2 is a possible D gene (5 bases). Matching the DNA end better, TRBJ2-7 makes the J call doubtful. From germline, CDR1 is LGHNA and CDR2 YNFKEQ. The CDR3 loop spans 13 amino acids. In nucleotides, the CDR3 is TGTGCCAGCAGCCAACGGGATCCCTACGAGCAGTACTTC. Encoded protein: CASSQRDPYEQYF.

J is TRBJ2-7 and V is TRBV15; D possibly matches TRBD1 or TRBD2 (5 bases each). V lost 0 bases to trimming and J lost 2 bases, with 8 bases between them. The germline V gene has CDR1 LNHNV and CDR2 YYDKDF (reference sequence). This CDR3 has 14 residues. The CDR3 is CATSRDRDAYEQYF. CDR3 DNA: TGTGCCACCAGCAGAGATCGGGACGCCTACGAGCAGTACTTC.

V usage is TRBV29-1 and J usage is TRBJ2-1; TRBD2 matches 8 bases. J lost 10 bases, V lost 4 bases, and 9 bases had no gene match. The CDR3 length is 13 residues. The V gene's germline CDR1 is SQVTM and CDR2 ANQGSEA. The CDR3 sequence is CSVARGGKREQFF. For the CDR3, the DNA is TGCAGCGTTGCCCGGGGGGGTAAACGGGAGCAGTTCTTC.

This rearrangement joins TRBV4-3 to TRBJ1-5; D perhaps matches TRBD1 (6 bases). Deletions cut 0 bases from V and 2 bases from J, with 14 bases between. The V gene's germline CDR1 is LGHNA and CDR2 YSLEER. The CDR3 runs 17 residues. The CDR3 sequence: CASSQDLAGEGNQPQHF. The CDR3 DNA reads TGCGCCAGCAGCCAAGATCTGGCAGGGGAGGGCAATCAGCCCCAGCATTTT.

The CDR3 DNA reads TGTGCCAGCAGCCTACAGGGGCCCTCAGACGGGGAGCTGTTTTTT. This gives the protein CASSLQGPSDGELFF. This chain joins TRBV7-6 and TRBJ2-2, with 7 bases lining up with TRBD1. The CDR3 has 15 residues. The V gene end was trimmed by 5 bases and the J gene end by 7 bases; junction bases not matched to a gene: 10. Germline CDR1 SGHVS, CDR2 FNYEAQ.

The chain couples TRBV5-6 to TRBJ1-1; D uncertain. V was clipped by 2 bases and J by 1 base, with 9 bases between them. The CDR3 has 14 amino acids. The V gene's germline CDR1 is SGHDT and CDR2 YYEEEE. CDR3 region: CASSFDNRNTEAFF. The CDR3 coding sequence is TGTGCCAGCAGCTTTGACAACCGGAACACTGAAGCTTTCTTT.

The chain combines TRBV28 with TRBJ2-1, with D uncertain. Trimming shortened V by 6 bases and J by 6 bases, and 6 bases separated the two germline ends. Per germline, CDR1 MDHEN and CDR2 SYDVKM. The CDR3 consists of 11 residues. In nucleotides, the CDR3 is TGTGCCAGCAGCCGGCCCAATGAGCAGTTCTTC. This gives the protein CASSRPNEQFF.

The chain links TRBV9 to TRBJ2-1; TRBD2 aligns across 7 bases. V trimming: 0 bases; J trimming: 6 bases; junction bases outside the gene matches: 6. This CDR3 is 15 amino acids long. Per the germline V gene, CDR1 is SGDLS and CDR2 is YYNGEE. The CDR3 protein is CASSVGGSVVNEQFF. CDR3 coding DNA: TGTGCCAGCAGCGTAGGCGGGAGTGTCGTCAATGAGCAGTTCTTC.

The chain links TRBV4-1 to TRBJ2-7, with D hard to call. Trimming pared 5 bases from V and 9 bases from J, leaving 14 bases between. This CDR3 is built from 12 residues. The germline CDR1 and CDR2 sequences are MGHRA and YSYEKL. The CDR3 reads CASSSPLIGQYF. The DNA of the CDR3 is TGCGCCAGCAGCTCCCCCTTGATCGGGCAGTACTTC.

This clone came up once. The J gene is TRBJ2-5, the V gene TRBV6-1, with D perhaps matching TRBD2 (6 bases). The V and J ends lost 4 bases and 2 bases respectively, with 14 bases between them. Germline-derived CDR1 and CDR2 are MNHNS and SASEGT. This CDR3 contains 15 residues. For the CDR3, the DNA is TGTGCCAGCAGTGTGTTCGGGCGGGAACAAGAGACCCAGTACTTC. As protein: CASSVFGREQETQYF.

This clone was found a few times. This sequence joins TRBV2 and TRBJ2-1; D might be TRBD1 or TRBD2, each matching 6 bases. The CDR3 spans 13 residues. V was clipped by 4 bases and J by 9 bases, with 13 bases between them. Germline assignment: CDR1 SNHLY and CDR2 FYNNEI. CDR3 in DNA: TGTGCCAGCAGTGCAGGGGACTCGGTTGAGCAGTTCTTC. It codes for CASSAGDSVEQFF.

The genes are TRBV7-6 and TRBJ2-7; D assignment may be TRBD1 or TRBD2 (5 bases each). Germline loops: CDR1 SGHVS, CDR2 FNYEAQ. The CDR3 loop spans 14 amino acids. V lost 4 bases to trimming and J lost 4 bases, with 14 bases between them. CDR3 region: CASSSGTQRYEQYF. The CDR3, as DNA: TGTGCCAGCAGCTCCGGGACCCAGAGGTACGAGCAGTACTTC.

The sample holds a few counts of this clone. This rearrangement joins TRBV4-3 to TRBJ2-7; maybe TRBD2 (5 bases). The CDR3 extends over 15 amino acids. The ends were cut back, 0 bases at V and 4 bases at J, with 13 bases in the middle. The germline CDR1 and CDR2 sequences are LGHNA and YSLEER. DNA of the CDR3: TGCGCCAGCAGCCAAGATTGGAGGACGGAATACGAGCAGTACTTC. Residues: CASSQDWRTEYEQYF.

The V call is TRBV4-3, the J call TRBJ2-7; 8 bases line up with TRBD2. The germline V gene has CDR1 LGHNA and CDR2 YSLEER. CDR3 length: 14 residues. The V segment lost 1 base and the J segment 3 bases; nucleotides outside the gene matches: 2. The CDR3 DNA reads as TGCGCCAGCAGCCAAGCGGGAGGGGACTACGAGCAGTACTTC. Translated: CASSQAGGDYEQYF.

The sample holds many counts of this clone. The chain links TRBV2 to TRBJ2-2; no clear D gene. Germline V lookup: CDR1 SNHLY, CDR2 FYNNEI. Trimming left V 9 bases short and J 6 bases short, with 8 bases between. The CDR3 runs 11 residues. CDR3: CAREAAGELFF. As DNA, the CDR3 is TGTGCCAGAGAGGCCGCCGGGGAGCTGTTTTTT.

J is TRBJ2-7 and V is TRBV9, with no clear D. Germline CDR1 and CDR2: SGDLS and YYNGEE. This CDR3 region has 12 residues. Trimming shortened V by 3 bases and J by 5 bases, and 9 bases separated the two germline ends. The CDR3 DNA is TGTGCCAGCAGCGGCAACTCTGACGAGCAGTACTTC. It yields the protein CASSGNSDEQYF.

The CDR3 protein is CASSETSGSSYEQYF. As DNA, the CDR3 is TGCGCCAGCAGCGAAACTAGCGGGAGCTCCTACGAGCAGTACTTC. V and J are TRBV5-1 and TRBJ2-7; TRBD2 matches 11 bases. Per the germline V gene, CDR1 is SGHRS and CDR2 is YFSETQ. The CDR3 covers 15 residues. V lost 4 bases to trimming and J lost 0 bases; unmatched junction nucleotides: 3.

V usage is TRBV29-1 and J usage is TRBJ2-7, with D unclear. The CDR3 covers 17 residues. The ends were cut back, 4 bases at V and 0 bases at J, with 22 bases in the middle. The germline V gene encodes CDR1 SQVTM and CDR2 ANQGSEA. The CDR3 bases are TGCAGCGTTGTCCTGACAAGTTGGAGATCATTCTCCTACGAGCAGTACTTC. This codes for CSVVLTSWRSFSYEQYF.

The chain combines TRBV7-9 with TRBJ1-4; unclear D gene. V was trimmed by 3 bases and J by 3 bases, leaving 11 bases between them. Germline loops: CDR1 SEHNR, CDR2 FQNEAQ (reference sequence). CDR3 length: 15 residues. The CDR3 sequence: CASSFPGGPNEKLFF. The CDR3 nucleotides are TGTGCCAGCAGCTTCCCCGGAGGGCCTAATGAAAAACTGTTTTTT.